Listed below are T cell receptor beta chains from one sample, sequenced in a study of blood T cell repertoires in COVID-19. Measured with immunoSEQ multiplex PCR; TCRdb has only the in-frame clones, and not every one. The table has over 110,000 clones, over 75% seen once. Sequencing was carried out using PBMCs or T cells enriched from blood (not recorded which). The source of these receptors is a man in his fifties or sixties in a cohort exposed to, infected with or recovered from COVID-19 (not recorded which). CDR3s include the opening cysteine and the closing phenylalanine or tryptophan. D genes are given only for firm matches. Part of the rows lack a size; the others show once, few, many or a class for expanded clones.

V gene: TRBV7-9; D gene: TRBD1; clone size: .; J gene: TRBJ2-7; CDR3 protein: CASSSIAGTGGSYEQYF; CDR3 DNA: TGTGCCAGCAGCTCTATTGCCGGGACAGGGGGCTCCTACGAGCAGTACTTC
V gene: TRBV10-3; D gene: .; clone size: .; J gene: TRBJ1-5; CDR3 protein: CAISDRDSNQPQHF; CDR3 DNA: TGTGCCATCAGTGACAGGGATAGCAATCAGCCCCAGCATTTT
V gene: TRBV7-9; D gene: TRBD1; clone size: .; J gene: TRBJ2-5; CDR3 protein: CASSRQGSGETQYF; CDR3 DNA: TGTGCCAGCAGCAGACAGGGTTCGGGGGAGACCCAGTACTTC
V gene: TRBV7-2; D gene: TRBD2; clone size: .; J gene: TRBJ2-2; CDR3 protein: CASSPTSGRKAGELFF; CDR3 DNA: TGTGCCAGCAGTCCAACTAGCGGTAGGAAAGCCGGGGAGCTGTTTTTT
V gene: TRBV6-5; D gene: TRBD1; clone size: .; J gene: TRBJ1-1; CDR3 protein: CASTGQGVPTEAFF; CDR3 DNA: TGTGCCAGCACTGGACAGGGTGTCCCTACTGAAGCTTTCTTT
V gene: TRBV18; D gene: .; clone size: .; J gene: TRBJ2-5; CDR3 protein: CASSPLIEETQYF; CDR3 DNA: TGTGCCAGCTCACCACTGATAGAAGAGACCCAGTACTTC
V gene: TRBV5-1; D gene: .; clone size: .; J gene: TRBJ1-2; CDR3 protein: CASSLDIGSYGYTF; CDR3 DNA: TGCGCCAGCAGCTTGGATATTGGCAGCTATGGCTACACCTTC
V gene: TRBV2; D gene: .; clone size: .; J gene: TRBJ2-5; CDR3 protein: CASSDVPVQETQYF; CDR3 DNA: TGTGCCAGCAGTGACGTCCCAGTCCAAGAGACCCAGTACTTC
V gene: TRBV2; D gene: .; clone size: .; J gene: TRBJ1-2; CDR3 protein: CASSEDGQGYYGYTF; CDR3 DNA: TGTGCCAGCAGTGAAGATGGGCAGGGCTACTATGGCTACACCTTC
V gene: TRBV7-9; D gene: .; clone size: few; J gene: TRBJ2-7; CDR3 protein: CASGGTESYEQYF; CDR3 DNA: TGTGCCAGTGGAGGGACTGAATCCTACGAGCAGTACTTC
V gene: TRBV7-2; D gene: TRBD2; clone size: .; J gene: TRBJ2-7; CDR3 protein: CASSFGEGSSYEQYF; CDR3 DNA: TGTGCCAGCAGCTTTGGGGAGGGAAGCTCCTACGAGCAGTACTTC
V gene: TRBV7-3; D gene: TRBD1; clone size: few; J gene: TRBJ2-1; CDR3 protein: CASSLVQGTYNEQFF; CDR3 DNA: TGTGCCAGCAGCTTAGTACAGGGGACCTACAATGAGCAGTTCTTC
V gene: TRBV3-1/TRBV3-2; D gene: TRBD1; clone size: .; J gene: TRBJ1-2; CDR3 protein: CASSQWDRSYGYTF; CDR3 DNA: TGTGCCAGCAGCCAGTGGGACAGAAGCTATGGCTACACCTTC
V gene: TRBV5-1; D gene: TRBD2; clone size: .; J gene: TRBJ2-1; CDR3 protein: CASSLGLAGGGEQFF; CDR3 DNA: TGCGCCAGCAGCTTGGGTCTAGCGGGAGGGGGTGAGCAGTTCTTC
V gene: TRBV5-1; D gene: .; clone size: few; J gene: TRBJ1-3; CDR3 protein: CASREGSGNTIYF; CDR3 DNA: TGCGCCAGCAGAGAGGGCTCTGGAAACACCATATATTTT
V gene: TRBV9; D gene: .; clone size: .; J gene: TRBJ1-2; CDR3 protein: CASSGVGGHYGYTF; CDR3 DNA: TGTGCCAGCAGCGGGGTAGGAGGGCACTATGGCTACACCTTC
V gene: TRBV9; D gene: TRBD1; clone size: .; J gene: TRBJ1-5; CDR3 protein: CASSVGTGSNQPQHF; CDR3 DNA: TGTGCCAGCAGCGTAGGGACAGGGAGTAATCAGCCCCAGCATTTT
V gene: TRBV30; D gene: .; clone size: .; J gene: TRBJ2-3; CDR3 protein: CAWSSPSWGVESDTQYF; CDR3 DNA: TGTGCCTGGAGTTCCCCCAGCTGGGGGGTTGAGTCAGATACGCAGTATTTT
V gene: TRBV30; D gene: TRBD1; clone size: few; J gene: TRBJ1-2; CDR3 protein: CAWRKGAQDGYTF; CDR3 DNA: TGTGCCTGGAGGAAGGGGGCGCAGGATGGCTACACCTTC
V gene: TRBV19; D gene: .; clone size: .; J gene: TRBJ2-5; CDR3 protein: CASSIVSQETQYF; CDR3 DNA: TGTGCCAGTAGTATTGTCAGCCAAGAGACCCAGTACTTC